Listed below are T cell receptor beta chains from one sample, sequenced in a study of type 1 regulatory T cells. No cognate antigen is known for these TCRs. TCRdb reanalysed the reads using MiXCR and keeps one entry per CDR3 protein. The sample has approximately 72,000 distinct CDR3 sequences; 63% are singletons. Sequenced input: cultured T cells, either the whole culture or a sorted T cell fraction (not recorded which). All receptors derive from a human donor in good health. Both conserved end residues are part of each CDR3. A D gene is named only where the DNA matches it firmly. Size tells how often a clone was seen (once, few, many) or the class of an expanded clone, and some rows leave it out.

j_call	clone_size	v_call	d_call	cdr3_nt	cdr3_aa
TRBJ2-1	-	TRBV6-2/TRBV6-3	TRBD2	TGTGCCAGCAGAGCTAGCGGGACTTCCTACAATGAGCAGTTCTTC	CASRASGTSYNEQFF
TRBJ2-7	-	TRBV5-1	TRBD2	TGCGCCAGCAGCTCGGGGACTAGCGGATCCTACGAGCAGCACTTC	CASSSGTSGSYEQHF
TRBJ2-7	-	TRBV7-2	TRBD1	TGTGCCAGCAGCATGACAGGGAGCTACGAGCAGTACTTC	CASSMTGSYEQYF
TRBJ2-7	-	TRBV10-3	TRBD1	TGTGCCATTGGGACAGCTCGGGAGCAGTACTTC	CAIGTAREQYF
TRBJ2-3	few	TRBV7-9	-	TGTGCCAGCAGCTTAGGGGAGGTCCCCGGCACAGATACGCAGTATTTT	CASSLGEVPGTDTQYF
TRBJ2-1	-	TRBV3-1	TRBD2	TGTGCCAGCAGCCATTCTAGCGGGGGTGAGCAGTTCTTC	CASSHSSGGEQFF
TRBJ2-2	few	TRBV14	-	TGTGCCAGCAGCCTAGCGAGACCGAACACCGGGGAGCTGTTTTTT	CASSLARPNTGELFF
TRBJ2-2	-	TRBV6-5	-	TGTGCCAGCACTAGACTCAGGGGGGATAACACCGGGGAGCTGTTTTTT	CASTRLRGDNTGELFF
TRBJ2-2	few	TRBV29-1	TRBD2	TGCAGCGTTGGACTAGCGGGAGGGCCCAACACCGGGGAGCTGTTTTTT	CSVGLAGGPNTGELFF
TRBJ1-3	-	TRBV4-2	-	TGTGCCAGCAGCCAGAGTGCGTCGTATGGAAACACCATATATTTT	CASSQSASYGNTIYF
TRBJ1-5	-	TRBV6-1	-	TGTGCCAGCACCACCCAGGGAATAGGGCACAATCAGCCCCAGCATTTT	CASTTQGIGHNQPQHF
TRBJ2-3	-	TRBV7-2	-	TGTGCCAGCAGCTTAGAGCGTTTTGACACAGATACGCAGTATTTT	CASSLERFDTDTQYF
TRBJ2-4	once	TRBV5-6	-	TGTGCCAGCAGCCCCAATTATGGGGGCGCGGGAAACATTCAGTACTTC	CASSPNYGGAGNIQYF
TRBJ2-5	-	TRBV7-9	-	TGTGCCAGCAGCTTGTTATCCGTGGGAACTCTCCAAGAGACCCAGTACTTC	CASSLLSVGTLQETQYF
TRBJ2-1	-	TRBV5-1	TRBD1	TGCGCCAGCAGCTTGGAGGGGTGGCAGGGGGACAATGAGCAGTTCTTC	CASSLEGWQGDNEQFF
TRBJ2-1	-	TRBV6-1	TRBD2	TGTGCCAGCAGTGCACAAACTAGCGGGTCGTTGGTAAATGAGCAGTTCTTC	CASSAQTSGSLVNEQFF
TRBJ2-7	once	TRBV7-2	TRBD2	TGTGCCAGCAACCCCGGACTAGTTGGATACGAGCAGTACTTC	CASNPGLVGYEQYF
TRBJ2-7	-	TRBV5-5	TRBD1	TGTGCCAGCAGCTTGGGAAACAGGGGGCGCGACTACGAGCAGTACTTC	CASSLGNRGRDYEQYF
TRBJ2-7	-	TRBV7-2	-	TGTGCCAGCACCCCAGGGGGAGGCGGGAGCTCCTACGAGCAGTACTTC	CASTPGGGGSSYEQYF
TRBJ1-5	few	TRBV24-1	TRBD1	TGTGCCACCAGTGATACCGGGACAGGTAGCAATCAGCCCCAGCATTTT	CATSDTGTGSNQPQHF
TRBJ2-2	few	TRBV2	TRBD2	TGTGCCAACCGAGGACTAGGAGACACCGGGGAGCTGTTTTTT	CANRGLGDTGELFF
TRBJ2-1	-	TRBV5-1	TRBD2	TGCGCCAGCAGCCAATTGGGCGGGAGGGCCCTTTACAATGAGCAGTTCTTC	CASSQLGGRALYNEQFF
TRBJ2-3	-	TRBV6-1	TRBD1	TGTGCCAGCAGTGAAGCGGTGGGACAGGGGGTTACAGATACGCAGTATTTT	CASSEAVGQGVTDTQYF
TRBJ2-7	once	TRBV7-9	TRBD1	TGTGCCAGCAGCGACGACAGGGAAACCTACGAGCAGTACTTC	CASSDDRETYEQYF
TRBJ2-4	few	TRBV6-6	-	TGTGCCACGACCGGGCAGATCGGTCTAGCCAAAAACATTCAGTACTTC	CATTGQIGLAKNIQYF
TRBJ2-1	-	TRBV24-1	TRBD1	TGTGCCACCAGGGGGACAGGGTCCAATGAGCAGTTCTTC	CATRGTGSNEQFF
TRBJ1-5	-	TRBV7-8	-	TGTGCCAGCAGCCAGAAAAGGACACTTCCCTGGCCCCAGCATTTT	CASSQKRTLPWPQHF
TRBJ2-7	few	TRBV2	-	TGTGCCAGCAGTGTCGGAGGGACCCCCTCCTACGAGCAGTACTTC	CASSVGGTPSYEQYF
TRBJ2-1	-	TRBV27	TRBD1	TGTGCCAGCAGCCCCTGGGACAGGGCCGATGAGCAGTTCTTC	CASSPWDRADEQFF